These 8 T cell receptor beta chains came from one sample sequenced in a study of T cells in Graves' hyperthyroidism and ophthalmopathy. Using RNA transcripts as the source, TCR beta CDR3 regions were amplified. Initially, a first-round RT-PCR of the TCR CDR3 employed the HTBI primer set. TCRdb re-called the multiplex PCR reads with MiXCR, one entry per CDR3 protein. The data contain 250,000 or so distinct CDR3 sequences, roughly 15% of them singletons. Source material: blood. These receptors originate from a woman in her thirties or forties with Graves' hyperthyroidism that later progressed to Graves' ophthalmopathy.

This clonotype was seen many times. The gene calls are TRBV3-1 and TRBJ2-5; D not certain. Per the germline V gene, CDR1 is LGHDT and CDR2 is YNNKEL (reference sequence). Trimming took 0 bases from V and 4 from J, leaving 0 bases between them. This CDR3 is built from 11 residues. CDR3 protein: CASSQEETQYF. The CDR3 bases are TGTGCCAGCAGCCAAGAAGAGACCCAGTACTTC.

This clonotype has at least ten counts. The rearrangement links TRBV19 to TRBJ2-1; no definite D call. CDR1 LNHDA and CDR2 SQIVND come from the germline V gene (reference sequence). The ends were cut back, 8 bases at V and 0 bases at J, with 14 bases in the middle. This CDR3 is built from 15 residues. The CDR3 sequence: CASGLFPSSYNEQFF. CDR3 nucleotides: TGTGCCAGTGGCCTTTTCCCGAGCTCCTACAATGAGCAGTTCTTC.

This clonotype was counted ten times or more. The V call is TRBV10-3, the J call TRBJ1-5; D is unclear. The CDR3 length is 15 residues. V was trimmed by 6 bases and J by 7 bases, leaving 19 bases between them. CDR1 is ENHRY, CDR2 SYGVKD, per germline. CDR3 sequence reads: CAISSIVGLGQPQHF. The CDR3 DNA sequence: TGTGCCATCAGCTCGATAGTGGGTTTAGGGCAGCCCCAGCATTTT.

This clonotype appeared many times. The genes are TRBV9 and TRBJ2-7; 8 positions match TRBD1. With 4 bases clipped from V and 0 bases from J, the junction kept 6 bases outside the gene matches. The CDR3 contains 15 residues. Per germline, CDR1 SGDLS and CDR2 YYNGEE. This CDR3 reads CASSSRQGSSYEQYF. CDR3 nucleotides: TGTGCCAGCAGCTCGCGACAGGGGAGCTCCTACGAGCAGTACTTC.

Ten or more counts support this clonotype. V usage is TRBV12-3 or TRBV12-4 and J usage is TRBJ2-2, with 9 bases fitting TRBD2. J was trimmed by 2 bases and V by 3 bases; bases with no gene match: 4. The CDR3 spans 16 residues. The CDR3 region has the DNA TGTGCCAGCAGTTTGTGGCTAGCGGGAAACACCGGGGAGCTGTTTTTT. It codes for CASSLWLAGNTGELFF.

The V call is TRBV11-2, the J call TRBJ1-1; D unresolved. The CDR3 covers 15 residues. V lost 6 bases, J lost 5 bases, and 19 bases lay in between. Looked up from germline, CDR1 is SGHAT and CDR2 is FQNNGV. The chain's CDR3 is CASSATVGVGTEAFF. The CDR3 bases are TGTGCCAGCAGTGCAACGGTTGGAGTTGGTACTGAAGCTTTCTTT.

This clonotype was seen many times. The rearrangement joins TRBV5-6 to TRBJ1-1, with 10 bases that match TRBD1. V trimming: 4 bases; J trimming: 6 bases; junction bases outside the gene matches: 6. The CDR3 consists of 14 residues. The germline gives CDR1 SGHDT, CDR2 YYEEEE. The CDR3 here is CASSETGGAPEAFF. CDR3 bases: TGTGCCAGCAGCGAGACAGGGGGCGCCCCTGAAGCTTTCTTT.

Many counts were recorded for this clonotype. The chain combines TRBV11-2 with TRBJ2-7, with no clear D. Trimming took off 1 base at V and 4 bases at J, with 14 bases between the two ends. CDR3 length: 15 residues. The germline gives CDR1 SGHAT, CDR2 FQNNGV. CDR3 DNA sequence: TGTGCCAGCAGCTTAGGCCCCACACTTCCTTACGAGCAGTACTTC. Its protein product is CASSLGPTLPYEQYF.